One sample yielded the 8 T cell receptor beta chains listed below, sequenced in a study of OX40 agonist ivuxolimab in advanced cancers. Libraries were prepared by immunoSEQ multiplex PCR; TCRdb keeps only in-frame clonotypes and omits some of them. This sample has 55,000 to 70,000 clones, with over 80% found just once. The sample here was CD4+ or CD8+ T cells sorted from blood, taken in a trial of the OX40 agonist ivuxolimab. The source of these receptors is an adult with an advanced solid tumor such as melanoma, head and neck, liver or kidney cancer.

The chain carries TRBV11-2 and TRBJ2-1; D ambiguous. V lost 2 bases, J lost 4 bases, and 3 bases lay in between. This CDR3 region has 12 residues. Germline V gives CDR1 SGHAT, CDR2 FQNNGV. CDR3 bases: TGTGCCAGCAGCTTATCGTACAATGAGCAGTTCTTC. Translated: CASSLSYNEQFF.

This clone was found a few times. The rearrangement joins TRBV18 to TRBJ2-7; D unclear. The CDR3 runs to 13 residues. Germline CDR1 is KGHSH and CDR2 is LQKENI. Trimming stripped 2 bases from V and 2 bases from J, with 7 bases between. The CDR3 loop is CASSPGGTYEQYF. The CDR3 nucleotides read TGTGCCAGCTCACCAGGCGGAACCTACGAGCAGTACTTC.

This chain uses TRBV11-2 with TRBJ2-7, with 9 bases aligning to TRBD1. Germline V gene data show CDR1 as SGHAT and CDR2 as FQNNGV. The CDR3 runs to 15 residues. Losses at the gene ends were 6 bases for V and 2 bases for J; bases not matched to a gene: 8. The CDR3 region has the DNA TGTGCCAGCAGACCGAACCGGGACAGGGCCTACGAGCAGTACTTC. Translated: CASRPNRDRAYEQYF.

The chain employs TRBV28 and TRBJ2-3; maybe TRBD2 (6 bases). The V gene lost 8 bases and the J gene lost 0 bases, with 9 bases spanning the gap. In germline, CDR1 is MDHEN, CDR2 SYDVKM. The CDR3 has 13 amino acids. The CDR3 protein is CASSGTSTDTQYF. CDR3 DNA: TGTGCCAGCTCCGGGACTAGCACAGATACGCAGTATTTT.

The J gene is TRBJ2-7, the V gene TRBV28; the match to TRBD2 covers 8 bases. The CDR3 runs 17 residues. Germline CDR1 reads MDHEN; CDR2 reads SYDVKM. The junction had 17 bases not matched to a gene; V was cut back by 6 bases and J by 4 bases. Written as DNA, the CDR3 is TGTGCCAGCAGACTAACTAGCGGCCGAAACGTCTTATACGAGCAGTACTTC. The encoded protein is CASRLTSGRNVLYEQYF. The full variable domain, rest sourced from reference TRBV28 and TRBJ2-7, is DVKVTQSSRYLVKRTGEKVFLECVQDMDHENMFWYRQDPGLGLRLIYFSYDVKMKEKGDIPEGYSVSREKKERFSLILESASTNQTSMYLCASRLTSGRNVLYEQYFGPGTRLTVT.

The rearrangement uses TRBV28 and TRBJ2-3; 9 bases align to TRBD1. Unmatched junction bases numbered 6, after V lost 8 bases and J lost 6 bases. The germline gives CDR1 MDHEN, CDR2 SYDVKM. CDR3 length: 13 residues. CDR3 sequence (DNA): TGTGCCAGCGGGACAGGGTTTTCGGATACGCAGTATTTT. Residues: CASGTGFSDTQYF.

This chain connects TRBV11-2 to TRBJ2-7, with D possibly matching TRBD1 (6 bases). Per germline, CDR1 SGHAT and CDR2 FQNNGV. V lost 2 bases, J lost 3 bases, and 11 bases lay in between. The CDR3 totals 14 residues. The CDR3 reads CASSLITGNYEQYF. Written as DNA, the CDR3 is TGTGCCAGCAGCTTAATTACAGGGAACTACGAGCAGTACTTC.

This rearrangement joins TRBV7-6 to TRBJ2-5, with D perhaps TRBD1 (6 bases). The CDR3 consists of 14 residues. From germline, CDR1 is SGHVS and CDR2 FNYEAQ. Trimming shortened V by 2 bases and J by 0 bases, and 7 bases separated the two germline ends. CDR3 loop: CASSLNRDQETQYF. DNA for the CDR3: TGTGCCAGCAGCTTAAACAGGGACCAAGAGACCCAGTACTTC.